These T cell receptor beta chains were read from a single sample in a study of control samples from healthy donors and cancer patients. Sequencing used immunoSEQ multiplex PCR; TCRdb keeps in-frame clones, though not all of them. Of about 51,000 clones in the sample, approximately 91% were seen once. What was sequenced was PBMCs. These receptors came from a man in his forties or fifties with head and neck cancer. The CDR3 runs from the conserved cysteine through the conserved F or W. The order of the fields is CDR3 protein, CDR3 DNA, D gene, CDR3 length, clone size, J gene, V gene. The D gene is left open where the match is weak. Expanded clones are given a class, and other clones once, few, many or no size at all.

CDR3: CASSSNRIGAGDTEAFF; DNA: TGTGCCAGCAGCTCCAATCGTATAGGGGCGGGGGACACTGAAGCTTTCTTT; D: NA; length: 17; size: NA; J: TRBJ1-1; V: TRBV7-9
CDR3: CASSVEPGPLDIEQFF; DNA: TGTGCCAGCAGCGTAGAGCCGGGACCCCTTGACATTGAGCAGTTCTTC; D: NA; length: 16; size: NA; J: TRBJ2-1; V: TRBV9
CDR3: CASSLMSEKQFF; DNA: TGTGCCAGCAGCTTGATGTCAGAAAAGCAGTTCTTC; D: NA; length: 12; size: NA; J: TRBJ2-1; V: TRBV5-4
CDR3: CASSVEVAGSKEKLFF; DNA: TGTGCCAGCAGCGTAGAAGTCGCAGGGTCCAAAGAAAAACTGTTTTTT; D: NA; length: 16; size: NA; J: TRBJ1-4; V: TRBV9
CDR3: CASSRILMVWKPPSENQPQHF; DNA: TGTGCCAGCAGTCGAATCTTAATGGTCTGGAAACCTCCTTCTGAAAATCAGCCCCAGCATTTT; D: NA; length: 21; size: NA; J: TRBJ1-5; V: TRBV28
CDR3: CASSSSSYEQYF; DNA: TGTGCCAGCAGCTCTAGCTCCTACGAGCAGTACTTC; D: NA; length: 12; size: NA; J: TRBJ2-7; V: TRBV7-2
CDR3: CASSVSSGTGGSPLHF; DNA: TGTGCCAGTAGTGTCTCTTCCGGGACAGGGGGCTCACCCCTCCACTTT; D: TRBD1; length: 16; size: NA; J: TRBJ1-6; V: TRBV19
CDR3: CASSTRRGGNEQFF; DNA: TGTGCCAGCAGTACCCGTCGGGGAGGCAATGAGCAGTTCTTC; D: NA; length: 14; size: once; J: TRBJ2-1; V: TRBV2
CDR3: CASSLGNEQFF; DNA: TGCGCCAGCAGCTTGGGGAATGAGCAGTTCTTC; D: NA; length: 11; size: NA; J: TRBJ2-1; V: TRBV5-1
CDR3: CASSQNNEQFF; DNA: TGTGCCAGCAGCCAGAACAATGAGCAGTTCTTC; D: NA; length: 11; size: once; J: TRBJ2-1; V: TRBV2
CDR3: CASSLARTQQYF; DNA: TGTGCCAGCAGCTTGGCCAGGACACAGCAGTACTTC; D: NA; length: 12; size: NA; J: TRBJ2-7; V: TRBV5-4
CDR3: CASTLPGRHNSPLHF; DNA: TGTGCCAGCACTCTTCCCGGACGGCATAATTCACCCCTCCACTTT; D: NA; length: 15; size: NA; J: TRBJ1-6; V: TRBV5-6
CDR3: CASSGPGLTEAFF; DNA: TGCGCCAGCAGTGGGCCGGGACTCACTGAAGCTTTCTTT; D: NA; length: 13; size: NA; J: TRBJ1-1; V: TRBV10-2
CDR3: CASSVTGTSDEQYF; DNA: TGTGCCAGCAGCGTCACCGGGACAAGTGACGAGCAGTACTTC; D: NA; length: 14; size: NA; J: TRBJ2-7; V: TRBV5-5
CDR3: CASSLMGAGEQFF; DNA: TGTGCCAGCAGCTTAATGGGGGCAGGGGAGCAGTTCTTC; D: NA; length: 13; size: NA; J: TRBJ2-1; V: TRBV7-2
CDR3: CASSLIGGSTDTQYF; DNA: TGTGCCAGCAGCTTGATCGGGGGAAGCACAGATACGCAGTATTTT; D: NA; length: 15; size: NA; J: TRBJ2-3; V: TRBV11-2
CDR3: CASSERLAGASTDTQYF; DNA: TGTGCCAGCAGCGAAAGACTAGCGGGAGCTTCCACAGATACGCAGTATTTT; D: TRBD2; length: 17; size: once; J: TRBJ2-3; V: TRBV6-1
CDR3: CASSLLLGTGELFF; DNA: TGTGCCAGCAGCCTGTTGTTGGGCACCGGGGAGCTGTTTTTT; D: NA; length: 14; size: NA; J: TRBJ2-2; V: TRBV14
CDR3: CASSIPEVGYTF; DNA: TGTGCCAGCTCTATCCCCGAGGTTGGCTACACCTTC; D: NA; length: 12; size: NA; J: TRBJ1-2; V: TRBV6-5
CDR3: CASSTGSQFYF; DNA: TGTGCCAGCTCGACCGGGAGCCAATTCTACTTC; D: NA; length: 11; size: NA; J: TRBJ2-5; V: TRBV2
CDR3: CASSLTADREGYTF; DNA: TGTGCCAGCAGCTTAACGGCCGATCGGGAGGGCTACACCTTC; D: NA; length: 14; size: NA; J: TRBJ1-2; V: TRBV7-3
CDR3: CAWSVEGSGNTIYF; DNA: TGTGCCTGGAGTGTTGAGGGCTCTGGAAACACCATATATTTT; D: NA; length: 14; size: NA; J: TRBJ1-3; V: TRBV30
CDR3: CASSETGFSPLHF; DNA: TGCGCCAGCAGCGAGACAGGGTTCTCACCCCTCCACTTT; D: TRBD1; length: 13; size: NA; J: TRBJ1-6; V: TRBV5-1
CDR3: CASRSPLGVAGENTGELFF; DNA: TGTGCCAGCAGATCCCCCTTAGGGGTGGCAGGAGAAAACACCGGGGAGCTGTTTTTT; D: NA; length: 19; size: NA; J: TRBJ2-2; V: TRBV28
CDR3: CASSPDRDSYEQYF; DNA: TGTGCCAGCAGCCCGGACAGGGACTCCTACGAGCAGTACTTC; D: TRBD1; length: 14; size: NA; J: TRBJ2-7; V: TRBV7-8
CDR3: CAQFGGQGAATRPEAFF; DNA: TGTGCCCAGTTCGGTGGGCAGGGGGCAGCTACGCGCCCTGAAGCTTTCTTT; D: TRBD1; length: 17; size: NA; J: TRBJ1-1; V: TRBV30
CDR3: CASSVGTDYSNQPQHF; DNA: TGTGCCAGCAGCGTTGGGACAGACTATAGCAATCAGCCCCAGCATTTT; D: TRBD1; length: 16; size: NA; J: TRBJ1-5; V: TRBV5-5
CDR3: CASSQVETQYF; DNA: TGTGCCAGCAGCCAAGTGGAGACCCAGTACTTC; D: NA; length: 11; size: NA; J: TRBJ2-5; V: TRBV3-1/TRBV3-2
CDR3: CATPSRGKSSPLHF; DNA: TGTGCCACCCCAAGCAGGGGAAAAAGTTCACCCCTCCACTTT; D: NA; length: 14; size: NA; J: TRBJ1-6; V: TRBV28
CDR3: CASSPRLTQVDQPQHF; DNA: TGTGCCAGCAGCCCCCGTCTTACCCAGGTGGATCAGCCCCAGCATTTT; D: NA; length: 16; size: NA; J: TRBJ1-5; V: TRBV27
CDR3: CASSVIPGVTVDSGNTIYF; DNA: TGTGCCAGCAGTGTCATTCCCGGCGTCACAGTGGATTCTGGAAACACCATATATTTT; D: NA; length: 19; size: NA; J: TRBJ1-3; V: TRBV6-2/TRBV6-3
CDR3: CASSQGSETQYF; DNA: TGTGCCAGCAGTCAGGGGAGCGAGACCCAGTACTTC; D: NA; length: 12; size: few; J: TRBJ2-5; V: TRBV2
CDR3: CASSLPGGAGTGELFF; DNA: TGTGCCAGCAGCTTACCGGGGGGCGCGGGCACCGGGGAGCTGTTTTTT; D: NA; length: 16; size: NA; J: TRBJ2-2; V: TRBV11-3
CDR3: CASSLGPGQITGELFF; DNA: TGCGCCAGCAGCTTGGGCCCGGGACAGATCACCGGGGAGCTGTTTTTT; D: TRBD1; length: 16; size: NA; J: TRBJ2-2; V: TRBV5-1
CDR3: CASSLLYGTPYEQYF; DNA: TGCGCCAGCAGCCTCCTATACGGGACTCCCTACGAGCAGTACTTC; D: NA; length: 15; size: NA; J: TRBJ2-7; V: TRBV4-1
CDR3: CASSLDRNTEAFF; DNA: TGTGCCAGCAGCCTGGACAGAAACACTGAAGCTTTCTTT; D: NA; length: 13; size: once; J: TRBJ1-1; V: TRBV5-8
CDR3: CASSHGSSYEQYF; DNA: TGTGCCAGCAGCCACGGGAGCTCCTACGAGCAGTACTTC; D: NA; length: 13; size: once; J: TRBJ2-7; V: TRBV7-2
CDR3: CSAVSAHEQYF; DNA: TGCAGTGCTGTTAGCGCCCACGAGCAGTACTTC; D: NA; length: 11; size: once; J: TRBJ2-7; V: TRBV20-1
CDR3: CASGLGRLGKTQYF; DNA: TGTGCTAGTGGTTTGGGCAGGCTAGGGAAGACGCAGTATTTT; D: NA; length: 14; size: NA; J: TRBJ2-3; V: TRBV12-5
CDR3: CASGRPDRVGDNEQFF; DNA: TGTGCTAGTGGCCGACCCGACAGGGTGGGGGACAATGAGCAGTTCTTC; D: TRBD1; length: 16; size: few; J: TRBJ2-1; V: TRBV12-5
CDR3: CASSLSFRLGRVGGYTF; DNA: TGTGCCAGCAGTTTAAGTTTCCGTTTAGGGCGAGTTGGTGGCTACACCTTC; D: NA; length: 17; size: NA; J: TRBJ1-2; V: TRBV28
CDR3: CASSPIFGDIQYF; DNA: TGTGCCAGCAGCCCTATTTTCGGGGACATTCAGTACTTC; D: NA; length: 13; size: NA; J: TRBJ2-4; V: TRBV12-3/TRBV12-4
CDR3: CASSLGRTNQPQHF; DNA: TGTGCCAGCAGCTTAGGAAGAACTAATCAGCCCCAGCATTTT; D: NA; length: 14; size: NA; J: TRBJ1-5; V: TRBV11-2
CDR3: CASSWGRSNQPQHF; DNA: TGTGCCAGCAGTTGGGGACGTAGCAATCAGCCCCAGCATTTT; D: NA; length: 14; size: NA; J: TRBJ1-5; V: TRBV27
CDR3: CASTRGLAGGKETQYF; DNA: TGTGCCAGCACTAGAGGACTAGCGGGGGGCAAAGAGACCCAGTACTTC; D: TRBD2; length: 16; size: once; J: TRBJ2-5; V: TRBV2
CDR3: CASTLGRTTDTQYF; DNA: TGTGCCAGCACCCTGGGACGGACCACAGATACGCAGTATTTT; D: NA; length: 14; size: NA; J: TRBJ2-3; V: TRBV28
CDR3: CASRQGSNTGELFF; DNA: TGTGCCAGTAGACAGGGGTCGAACACCGGGGAGCTGTTTTTT; D: TRBD1; length: 14; size: NA; J: TRBJ2-2; V: TRBV28
CDR3: CASSYPSGVTDTQYF; DNA: TGTGCCAGCAGTTACCCCTCCGGGGTCACAGATACGCAGTATTTT; D: NA; length: 15; size: NA; J: TRBJ2-3; V: TRBV6-2/TRBV6-3
CDR3: CASSLIVGDRGLHEQYF; DNA: TGTGCCAGCAGCTTAATAGTGGGGGACAGGGGCCTCCATGAGCAGTACTTC; D: TRBD1; length: 17; size: NA; J: TRBJ2-7; V: TRBV7-2
CDR3: CASSLGGYSNQPQHF; DNA: TGTGCCAGCAGCCTGGGGGGTTATAGCAATCAGCCCCAGCATTTT; D: NA; length: 15; size: NA; J: TRBJ1-5; V: TRBV5-6